The 5 T cell receptor beta chains below come from one sample, sequenced in a study of cytomegalovirus exposure and HLA in healthy donors. The PCR used 60 Vbeta and 13 Jbeta primers. Method: immunoSEQ multiplex PCR; TCRdb's copy keeps in-frame clones and lacks some. The sample records approximately 150,000 clones, 65% to 85% being singletons. Sequenced sample: PBMCs. The receptors were gathered from a woman aged 25-40 years in good health and CMV-seropositive.

The chain links TRBV4-2 to TRBJ2-1, with unresolved D. The V gene's germline CDR1 is LGHNA and CDR2 YNFKEQ. Trimming stripped 7 bases from V and 2 bases from J, with 12 bases between. CDR3 length equals 14 residues. CDR3 DNA sequence: TGTGCCAGCACCCCTGCCCGGGCCTACAATGAGCAGTTCTTC. Translated, it gives CASTPARAYNEQFF.

J is TRBJ2-7 and V is TRBV29-1, with 7 bases aligning to TRBD1. The CDR3 totals 15 residues. V gave up 0 bases and J gave up 2 bases; unmatched junction bases: 7. The V gene's germline CDR1 is SQVTM and CDR2 ANQGSEA. For the CDR3, the DNA is TGCAGCGTTGAAGATGGGACAGCCTACCCCTACGAGCAGTACTTC. It encodes CSVEDGTAYPYEQYF.

The chain has TRBV5-8 and TRBJ2-1; 12 bases agree with TRBD2. V trimming: 4 bases; J trimming: 3 bases; junction bases outside the gene matches: 17. Germline-derived CDR1 and CDR2 are SGHTS and YDEGEE. This CDR3 comprises 20 residues. The CDR3 DNA is TGTGCCAGCAGCCTAACGACTAGCGGGGGAGCTCACTTAGTCTACAATGAGCAGTTCTTC. Protein sequence: CASSLTTSGGAHLVYNEQFF.

The CDR3 nucleotides read TGTGCCAGCAGGCAGAAGACAGGATACGCTGAAGCTTTCTTT. This encodes CASRQKTGYAEAFF. The rearrangement uses TRBV5-6 and TRBJ1-1; tentatively, D is TRBD1 (6 bases). V lost 5 bases and J 6 bases, leaving 17 bases between the germline ends. CDR3 length: 14 amino acids. Germline-derived CDR1 and CDR2 are SGHDT and YYEEEE. Full variable domain (rest looked up from reference TRBV5-6 and TRBJ1-1): DAGVTQSPTHLIKTRGQQVTLRCSPKSGHDTVSWYQQALGQGPQFIFQYYEEEERQRGNFPDRFSGHQFPNYSSELNVNALLLGDSALYLCASRQKTGYAEAFFGQGTRLTVV.

This clone was detected a few times. This chain links TRBV9 with TRBJ1-3; D might be TRBD1 (5 bases). V was shortened by 2 bases and J by 3 bases, with 18 bases between the two germline ends. Germline V gene data show CDR1 as SGDLS and CDR2 as YYNGEE. This CDR3 has 17 residues. CDR3 sequence reads: CASSVGASGRFGNTIYF. CDR3 nucleotide sequence: TGTGCCAGCAGCGTCGGGGCGTCAGGGAGGTTTGGAAACACCATATATTTT.